This T cell receptor (beta chain) is drawn from a study of vaccination effects on CD4 cells after COVID-19. As regards this clone: Its specificity is unknown.

The V gene lost 6 bases and the J gene lost 0 bases, with 15 bases spanning the gap. CDR3 length equals 16 residues. From germline, CDR1 is MNHNY and CDR2 SVGAGI (reference sequence). Broader study findings: No early post-infection timepoints were available in the study, which also included few convalescent patients.

Antigen-specific CD4+ T cell clonotypes were called by their expansion after viral peptide-pool culture in ViraFEST. On day 10 of culture, CD4+ T cells were separated out. As their vaccination, participants received two doses of either BNT162b2 or mRNA-1273. The study found no prior SARS-CoV-2 infection in the vaccine recipients, who tested negative for nucleocapsid antibodies. IL-2 medium was substituted for half the medium on days 3 and 7. The protocol was immunoSEQ multiplex PCR, while the TCRdb copy is restricted to in-frame clones and leaves out a portion. The sample lists about 72,000 clones; around 81% were seen once.

This TCR was recovered from a human donor who received a COVID-19 vaccine. Specimen: CD4+ T cells from PBMCs cultured with HCoV-229E spike peptides, collected after COVID-19 vaccination. The J gene is TRBJ2-4, the V gene TRBV6-6, with no clear D. The CDR3 nucleotides read TGTGCCAGCAGCCACGCTGCCCAGAGAGCCAAAAACATTCAGTACTTC. Translated, it gives CASSHAAQRAKNIQYF.